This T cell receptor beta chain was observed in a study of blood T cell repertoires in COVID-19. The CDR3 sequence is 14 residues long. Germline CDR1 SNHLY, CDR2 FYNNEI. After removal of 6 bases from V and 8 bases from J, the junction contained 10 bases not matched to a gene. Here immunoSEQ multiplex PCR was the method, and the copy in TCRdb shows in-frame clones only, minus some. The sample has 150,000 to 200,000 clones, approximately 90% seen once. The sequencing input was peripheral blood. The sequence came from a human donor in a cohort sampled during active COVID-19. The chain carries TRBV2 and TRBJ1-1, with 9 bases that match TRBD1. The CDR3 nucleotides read TGTGCCAGCAGCGTGGGACAGGGATCTACCGAAGCTTTCTTT. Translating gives CASSVGQGSTEAFF.